This T cell receptor (beta chain) comes out of a study of OX40 agonist ivuxolimab in advanced cancers. Overall study context: The dose-escalation cohort had hepatocellular carcinoma, melanoma, renal cell or head and neck cancer. Study-level findings and limits: The study did not work out the antigen specificity of the expanded peripheral T cells.

Patients were ruled out by autoimmune disease history or systemic immunosuppression. The data were produced by immunoSEQ multiplex PCR, yet TCRdb's version contains in-frame clones alone and is incomplete. This table holds 62,000 or so clones, less than 95% found once. To note about this clone: The antigen is undetermined.

This specimen was CD4+ or CD8+ T cells sorted from blood, taken in a trial of the OX40 agonist ivuxolimab. The clonotype was recovered from an adult with an advanced solid tumor such as melanoma, head and neck, liver or kidney cancer.

The DNA for the CDR3 is TGTGCCAGCAGCTTTGGGCAGGGGAACACTGAAGCTTTCTTT. It specifies CASSFGQGNTEAFF. The chain recombines TRBV11-2 with TRBJ1-1; D is possibly TRBD1 (5 bases). The germline V and J ends were trimmed by 3 bases and 1 base, with 9 bases remaining between them. Germline V lookup: CDR1 SGHAT, CDR2 FQNNGV. CDR3 length: 14 residues.